This TCR beta chain comes out of a study of cytomegalovirus exposure and HLA in healthy donors. Libraries were prepared by immunoSEQ multiplex PCR; TCRdb keeps only in-frame clonotypes and omits some of them. The sample records 110,000 or so clones, roughly 88% being singletons. Trimming at V came to 0 bases and at J to 4 bases, leaving 3 bases not matched to a gene. This CDR3 has 16 amino acids. CDR1 SGHRS and CDR2 YFSETQ come from the germline V gene. The sample holds one count of this clone. The V gene is TRBV5-1, the J gene TRBJ1-5, with 11 bases identical to TRBD1. This receptor was taken from a man aged 18 to 29 in good health and CMV-seronegative. The source material was PBMCs. CDR3 coding DNA: TGCGCCAGCAGCTTGGGGGGGACAGGGGGGAATCAGCCCCAGCATTTT. It codes for CASSLGGTGGNQPQHF.